Listed below are T cell receptor beta chains from one sample, sequenced in a study of Graves' ophthalmopathy and Graves' hyperthyroidism. TCRdb reprocessed the multiplex PCR reads via MiXCR and lists one record per CDR3 protein. The repertoire has over a million distinct CDR3 sequences, approximately 35% of them found once; the top ten carry 11%. The source material was peripheral blood or thyroid tissue (not recorded which). Receptors were obtained from an adult man with Graves' hyperthyroidism. Both conserved end residues are part of each CDR3. The D gene is left open where the match is weak. Expanded clones are given a class, and other clones once, few, many or no size at all.

>-|TRBV15|-|TRBJ1-5
TGTGCCACCAGCAGAGATCTGGCACCCAATCAGCCCCAGCATTTT
CATSRDLAPNQPQHF
>TRBD1|TRBV15|-|TRBJ1-5
TGTGCCACCAGCAGCGGACAGGAGAAGTATAGCAATCAGCCCCAGCATTTT
CATSSGQEKYSNQPQHF
>-|TRBV29-1|-|TRBJ2-3
TGCAGCGTTCGACCCGGGGGAGCGGGAGATACGCAGTATTTT
CSVRPGGAGDTQYF
>-|TRBV6-6|-|TRBJ1-1
TGTACCAGCAGTTATTCGGACACTGAAGCTTTCTTT
CTSSYSDTEAFF
>-|TRBV28|-|TRBJ2-7
TGTGCCAGCAGGTCCAACTCCTACGAGCAGTACTTC
CASRSNSYEQYF
>-|TRBV7-6|-|TRBJ2-5
TGTGCCAGCCTCGCTAGGGGACGGAACCAAGAGACCCAGTACTTC
CASLARGRNQETQYF
>-|TRBV7-8|few|TRBJ2-7
TGTGCCAGCAGCTTAGCTCGCATCACCTACGAGCAGTACTTC
CASSLARITYEQYF
>-|TRBV7-9|many|TRBJ2-5
TGTGCCAGCAGCTTAGAATGGGAGTTAGGGGTCCAGTACTTC
CASSLEWELGVQYF
>TRBD1|TRBV29-1|-|TRBJ1-2
TGCAGCGTTGGGACAGGGGATATAGATGGCTACACCTTC
CSVGTGDIDGYTF
>-|TRBV27|few|TRBJ2-5
TGTGCCAGCACCTCAAATAAGGTTTTGGGAGAGACCCAGTACTTC
CASTSNKVLGETQYF
>-|TRBV2|-|TRBJ1-4
TGTGCCAGCAGGCTGGGCCCCGCGACAGCAACTAATGAAAAACTGTTTTTT
CASRLGPATATNEKLFF
>TRBD1|TRBV7-2|once|TRBJ1-2
TGTGCCAGCAGCTTGGGACAGTCGAATGGCTACACCTTC
CASSLGQSNGYTF
>TRBD1|TRBV5-1|-|TRBJ1-2
TGCGCCAGCAGCTTGCTCGACAGGGGACTAGCTAACTATGGCTACACCTTC
CASSLLDRGLANYGYTF
>-|TRBV20-1|-|TRBJ2-5
TGCAGTGCTAGTGCGTTGGGCAGCCAAGAGACCCAGTACTTC
CSASALGSQETQYF
>-|TRBV10-3|once|TRBJ2-6
TGTGCCATCAGTGAGCCGGGGGCAAACACTGAAGCTTTC
CAISEPGANTEAF
>-|TRBV6-5|-|TRBJ1-1
TGTGCCAGCAATCTACGGGGGCAGAACACTGAAGCTTTCTTT
CASNLRGQNTEAFF
>-|TRBV6-1|many|TRBJ1-6
TGTGCCAGCAGTGAACTGACAGCAAATTCACCCCTCCACTTT
CASSELTANSPLHF
>-|TRBV7-2|-|TRBJ1-5
TGTGCCAGCAGTTTTATTTCACAGATGGATCAGCCCCAGCATTTT
CASSFISQMDQPQHF
>TRBD1|TRBV9|-|TRBJ2-5
TGTGCCAGCAGCGTAGCCGGGACAGGGGGCCGTCGAGAGACCCAGTACTTC
CASSVAGTGGRRETQYF
>-|TRBV12-3/TRBV12-4|many|TRBJ2-7
TGTGCCAGCAGTTTCGTCGGACTACCAAGCTCCTACGAGCAGTACTTC
CASSFVGLPSSYEQYF
>TRBD1|TRBV7-9|-|TRBJ2-7
TGTGCCAGCAGCAACCGGGACAGGGATGGAAACTACGAGCAGTACTTC
CASSNRDRDGNYEQYF
>TRBD1|TRBV25-1|few|TRBJ2-6
TGTGCCAGCAGTTTAGACAGGGAAAACTCTGGGGCCAACGTCCTGACTTTC
CASSLDRENSGANVLTF
>-|TRBV10-3|few|TRBJ2-5
TGTGCCATCAGTGATGAAGAGACCCAGTACTTC
CAISDEETQYF
>-|TRBV10-3|-|TRBJ1-2
TGTGCCATCAGTGAGTCAGTCAGGGCTACAAACTATGGCTACACCTTC
CAISESVRATNYGYTF
>-|TRBV2|many|TRBJ2-7
TGTGCCAGCAGTGTACAGGGTATCAACGAGCAGTACTTC
CASSVQGINEQYF
>-|TRBV19|many|TRBJ2-6
TGTGCCAGCTCAACCTTGGCCGGGGCCAACGTCCTGACTTTC
CASSTLAGANVLTF
>-|TRBV7-8|many|TRBJ1-5
TGTGCCAGCAGCTATACGGACAGCTACAATCAGCCCCAGCATTTT
CASSYTDSYNQPQHF
>-|TRBV29-1|once|TRBJ2-5
TGCAGCGTTGAAGGGGGTGAGTTCTACGAGGGGACCCAGTACTTC
CSVEGGEFYEGTQYF
>-|TRBV10-3|many|TRBJ2-7
TGTGCCATCAGTCCTAGGACAGAGTACGAGCAGTACTTC
CAISPRTEYEQYF
>-|TRBV4-3|many|TRBJ2-5
TGCGCCAGCAGCCAAGATCGCCGGGACCAAGAGACCCAGTACTTC
CASSQDRRDQETQYF
>-|TRBV29-1|-|TRBJ1-2
TGCAGCGTTGAAGATCGGGCAGGGATGTTGGGTGGCTACACCTTC
CSVEDRAGMLGGYTF
>TRBD2|TRBV7-2|many|TRBJ2-5
TGTGCCAGCAGTTTGGGGGATGGCGGGAGGTCGCGAGAGACCCAGTACTTC
CASSLGDGGRSRETQYF
>TRBD1|TRBV12-3/TRBV12-4|-|TRBJ1-6
TGTGCCAGCAGTTTATGGGGGACAGGGACACTCCACTTT
CASSLWGTGTLHF
>-|TRBV10-3|-|TRBJ1-6
TGTGCCACCCGAAATTCACCCCTCCACTTT
CATRNSPLHF
>TRBD1|TRBV10-3|few|TRBJ2-2
TGTGCCATCAGCGGGGACAGGGTGCACACCGGGGAGCTGTTTTTT
CAISGDRVHTGELFF
>TRBD1|TRBV7-6|-|TRBJ2-5
TGTGCCAGCAGCCCCGTGACCCAGGGGGCCCAGTACTTC
CASSPVTQGAQYF
>-|TRBV15|-|TRBJ1-2
TGTGCCACCAGCAGTTTTGGGGGGAACTATGGCTACACCTTC
CATSSFGGNYGYTF
>-|TRBV6-2/TRBV6-3|few|TRBJ1-2
TGTGCCAGCAGTTACTCGCTGTTGCTAGGACCCCTCAACTATGGCTACACCTTC
CASSYSLLLGPLNYGYTF
>-|TRBV10-3|-|TRBJ2-5
TGTGCCATCAGAGCGGGACAGCGGATACAAGAGGCCCAGTACTTC
CAIRAGQRIQEAQYF